In its sample, the clone carrying this TCR beta chain was seen many times. TCR beta CDR3 regions were amplified from RNA transcripts. A set of HTBI primers served as the primers for a first-round RT-PCR of the TCR CDR3. TCRdb ran MiXCR on the multiplex PCR reads and lists one entry per CDR3 protein. The sample has a few hundred thousand distinct CDR3 sequences, 22% seen once. The germline V gene has CDR1 SGHAT and CDR2 FQNNGV. V lost 4 bases, J lost 2 bases, and 6 bases lay in between. This CDR3 has 12 amino acids. This record comes from a study of T cells in Graves' hyperthyroidism and ophthalmopathy. Active moderate-to-severe ophthalmopathy, Clinical Activity Score at least 3, NOSPECS at least 4, under 3 months' duration.

The sequence was collected from a woman in her 70s with Graves' ophthalmopathy. The chain carries TRBV11-2 and TRBJ2-7; no reliable D call. Sequenced input: blood. In DNA, the CDR3 is TGTGCCAGCAGCTCGCTCCCCTACGAGCAGTACTTC. Translation gives CASSSLPYEQYF.